The present T cell receptor (beta chain) was sequenced within a study of T-cell reconstitution after alpha-beta-depleted transplantation in children. There are a few counts of this clonotype. Unique molecular identifiers were incorporated when the TCRbeta library was constructed. MiXCR, run by TCRdb on the PCR reads, gives a single entry per CDR3 protein. The sample records about 610,000 distinct CDR3 sequences, more than 9% being singletons. This receptor was obtained from a human donor who donated a stem cell graft to a child with acute myeloid leukemia. The starting material was PBMCs from the stem cell graft donor, obtained from the stem cell graft.

CDR3 bases: TGTGCCAGCAGCCAAACTAGTAGTTCCTACGAGCAGTACTTC. Translation: CASSQTSSSYEQYF. The gene calls are TRBV7-2 and TRBJ2-7; possibly TRBD2 for D (5 bases). The CDR3 has 14 residues. Trimming removed 5 bases from V and 1 base from J, with 12 bases in between. Germline CDR1 reads SGHTA; CDR2 reads FQGNSA. Supplemented by reference TRBV7-2 and TRBJ2-7, the full variable domain reads GAGVSQSPSNKVTEKGKDVELRCDPISGHTALYWYRQSLGQGLEFLIYFQGNSAPDKSGLPSDRFSAERTGGSVSTLTIQRTQQEDSAVYLCASSQTSSSYEQYFGPGTRLTVT.